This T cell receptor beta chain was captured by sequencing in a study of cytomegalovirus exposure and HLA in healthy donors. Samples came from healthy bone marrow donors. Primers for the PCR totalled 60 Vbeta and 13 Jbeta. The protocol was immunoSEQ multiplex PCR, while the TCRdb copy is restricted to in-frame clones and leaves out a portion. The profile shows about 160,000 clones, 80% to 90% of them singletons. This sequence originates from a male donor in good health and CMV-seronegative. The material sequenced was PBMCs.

The CDR3 loop is CASSLGRGAGNTIYF. The CDR3 DNA reads as TGTGCCAGCAGCTTGGGCAGGGGAGCTGGAAACACCATATATTTT. The chain uses TRBV5-4 and TRBJ1-3, with D possibly being TRBD1 (6 bases). Germline values: CDR1 SGHNT, CDR2 YYREEE (reference sequence). The V end was cut by 0 bases, the J end by 2 bases, with 9 bases between. The CDR3 is 15 amino acids.